This T cell receptor beta chain was recorded in a study of T cell changes during pregnancy in multiple sclerosis (dated by TCRdb to the late 2010s). The study in broad terms: The study examined how the T cell repertoire changed over the course of pregnancy in women with multiple sclerosis.

Reading from cysteine to phenylalanine, the CDR3 counts 14 amino acids. Only CDR3 DNA remains: 42 bases, in frame from the first base. The germline V gene (reference sequence) specifies MNHEY as CDR1 and SMNVEV as CDR2. Compared with germline, V lacks 5 bases and J lacks 9 bases; bases without a gene match: 7. Worth noting for this clone: This receptor's antigen is unknown. No quality values exist for individual bases; no much larger clone is one base distant.

Library generation was performed with the immunoSEQ multiplex PCR assay. This is the immuneACCESS table as TCRdb keeps it, with only in-frame sequences that have V and J called. A part of the clones is gone; compared with another copy, unresolved V genes explain less than half, and the rest is unexplained. Counted in this sample were more than 50,000 clones; 90% to 95% of them appeared once. About 0.85% of the sample goes to the ten largest clones. The receptor chain draws on TRBV27 and TRBJ2-3; TRBD2 fits 11 bases in the junction. The clonotype was recovered from a female donor with multiple sclerosis, enrolled in a pregnancy study. The sample here was peripheral blood, taken before pregnancy. Here the CDR3 is given as CASSPLAGGGTQYF. The bases are TGTGCCAGCAGTCCTCTAGCGGGGGGCGGCACGCAGTATTTT.